This T cell receptor beta chain was identified during a study of cytomegalovirus exposure and HLA in healthy donors. Researchers ran the PCR with 60 Vbeta and 13 Jbeta primers. TCRdb's table, derived via immunoSEQ multiplex PCR, lists solely in-frame clones and lacks some. Of about 130,000 clones listed, 80% to 85% are singletons. Turning to this clone: What it binds is not known.

Trimming left V 8 bases short and J 0 bases short, with 12 bases between. The CDR3 is 14 amino acids. Germline values: CDR1 MDHEN, CDR2 SYDVKM. General study findings and limits: TCR beta V- and J-gene trimming, according to a later analysis, was linked to a missense DCLRE1C variant.

Sequenced sample: PBMCs. The TCR was taken from a young man in good health and CMV-seronegative. The rearrangement links TRBV28 to TRBJ2-3, with TRBD1 as a possible D gene (5 bases). The DNA of the CDR3 is TGTGCCAGCTCGTTACAGGTTAGCACAGATACGCAGTATTTT. Protein sequence: CASSLQVSTDTQYF.